The TCR beta chain described here comes from a study of identical twins. Template switching, a step in the protocol, added a universal primer site, and cDNA carried unique molecular identifiers. TCRdb redid the calling of the 5' RACE reads with MiXCR, one entry per CDR3 protein. The sample holds some 1,700,000 distinct CDR3 sequences; 25% to 35% are singletons and the top ten take approximately 0.25%. Whole-study results and caveats: Cross-sectional statistical analysis was relied on for the conclusions, without the same donors being followed.

V was clipped by 5 bases and J by 6 bases; unmatched bases: 6. Germline V gives CDR1 KGHSH, CDR2 LQKENI. The CDR3 sequence is 13 residues long. This clonotype was seen once. The antigen is undetermined. V and J are TRBV18 and TRBJ2-7; 8 bases agree with TRBD1. The source is a newborn girl in good health. The material sequenced was cord blood. CDR3 DNA: TGTGCCAGCTCATCGGACAGGGAAGGCGAGCAGTACTTC. Translating gives CASSSDREGEQYF. Full variable domain (rest looked up from reference TRBV18 and TRBJ2-7): NAGVMQNPRHLVRRRGQEARLRCSPMKGHSHVYWYRQLPEEGLKFMVYLQKENIIDESGMPKERFSAEFPKEGPSILRIQQVVRGDSAAYFCASSSDREGEQYFGPGTRLTVT.